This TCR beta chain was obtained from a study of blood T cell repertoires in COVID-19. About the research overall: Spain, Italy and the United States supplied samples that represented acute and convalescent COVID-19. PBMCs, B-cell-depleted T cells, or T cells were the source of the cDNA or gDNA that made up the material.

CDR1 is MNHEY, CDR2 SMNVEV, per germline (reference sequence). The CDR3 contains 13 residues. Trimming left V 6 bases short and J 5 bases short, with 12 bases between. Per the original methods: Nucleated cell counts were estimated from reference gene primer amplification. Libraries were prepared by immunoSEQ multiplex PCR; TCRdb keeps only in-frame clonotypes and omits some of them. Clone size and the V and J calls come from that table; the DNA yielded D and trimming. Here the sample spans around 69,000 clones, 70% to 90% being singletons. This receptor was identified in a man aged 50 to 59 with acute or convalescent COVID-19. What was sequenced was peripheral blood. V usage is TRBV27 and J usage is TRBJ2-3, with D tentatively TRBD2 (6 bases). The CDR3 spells CASSKGREDTQYF. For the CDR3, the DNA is TGTGCCAGCAGCAAAGGGCGGGAAGATACGCAGTATTTT.